The clone carrying this T cell receptor beta chain has only a few counts. The same CDR3 can be traced to other DNA sequences in this sample. The sample originates from a study of shared clonotypes between healthy human individuals. Profiling relied on immunoSEQ multiplex PCR, and the TCRdb table lists in-frame clones only, not all of them. The sample carries 800,000 or so clones, 96% recorded once. Naive CD8 cells lacked CD45RO and underwent positive selection for CCR7, leaving out terminally differentiated effector memory CD45RA+ cells. This CDR3 contains 14 residues. V lost 2 bases and J lost 1, with 6 bases in between. Germline V gene lookup returns CDR1 SEHNR and CDR2 FQNEAQ (reference sequence).

The rearrangement uses TRBV7-9 and TRBJ1-5, with unresolved D. Sequenced sample: naive CD8+ T cells sorted from blood. This TCR was sampled from a young man in good health. The CDR3: CASSLSDSNQPQHF. CDR3 bases: TGTGCCAGCAGCTTAAGCGACAGCAATCAGCCCCAGCATTTT.